The present entry profiles one T cell receptor beta chain with its context. Its antigen is unidentified. These data originate in a study of cytomegalovirus exposure and HLA in healthy donors. Study-wide results and caveats: Overall, approximately 150 TCR beta chains were annotated as cytomegalovirus-associated. As a later analysis showed, a missense DCLRE1C variant was linked to trimming of TCR beta V- and J-genes.

The germline V gene encodes CDR1 MNHNS and CDR2 SASEGT. V was clipped by 3 bases and J by 3 bases; unmatched bases: 2. This CDR3 comprises 14 residues. 13 Jbeta primers and 60 Vbeta primers were used for the PCR. The repertoire was sequenced with immunoSEQ multiplex PCR; TCRdb's copy has only in-frame clones and lacks some. The sample records about 140,000 clones, 65% to 85% being singletons. J is TRBJ2-3 and V is TRBV6-1; 8 bases fit TRBD2. The sequence came from a male donor in good health and CMV-seronegative. The sequencing sample was made of PBMCs. CDR3 coding DNA: TGTGCCAGCAGTGAGGGGACTAGGACAGATACGCAGTATTTT. Encoded protein: CASSEGTRTDTQYF.